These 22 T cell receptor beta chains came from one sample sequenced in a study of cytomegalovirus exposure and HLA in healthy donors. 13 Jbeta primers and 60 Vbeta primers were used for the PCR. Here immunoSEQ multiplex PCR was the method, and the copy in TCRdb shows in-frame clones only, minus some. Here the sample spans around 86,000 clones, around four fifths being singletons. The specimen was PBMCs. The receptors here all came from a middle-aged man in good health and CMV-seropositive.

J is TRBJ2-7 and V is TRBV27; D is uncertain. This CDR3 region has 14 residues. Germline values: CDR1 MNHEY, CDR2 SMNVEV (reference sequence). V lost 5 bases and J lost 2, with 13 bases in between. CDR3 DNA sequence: TGTGCCAGCAGTCGATCAGACTCGACCTACGAGCAGTACTTC. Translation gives CASSRSDSTYEQYF.

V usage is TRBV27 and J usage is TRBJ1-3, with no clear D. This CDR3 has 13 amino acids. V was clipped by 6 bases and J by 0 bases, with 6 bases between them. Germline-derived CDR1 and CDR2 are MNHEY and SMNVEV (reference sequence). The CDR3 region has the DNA TGTGCCAGCAGCCTAGCCTCTGGAAACACCATATATTTT. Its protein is CASSLASGNTIYF.

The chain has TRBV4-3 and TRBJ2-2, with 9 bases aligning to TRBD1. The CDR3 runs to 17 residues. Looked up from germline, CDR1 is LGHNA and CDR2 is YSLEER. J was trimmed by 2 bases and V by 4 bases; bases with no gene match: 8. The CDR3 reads CASSREMTGGNTGELFF. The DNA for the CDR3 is TGCGCCAGCAGCCGTGAAATGACAGGGGGTAACACCGGGGAGCTGTTTTTT.

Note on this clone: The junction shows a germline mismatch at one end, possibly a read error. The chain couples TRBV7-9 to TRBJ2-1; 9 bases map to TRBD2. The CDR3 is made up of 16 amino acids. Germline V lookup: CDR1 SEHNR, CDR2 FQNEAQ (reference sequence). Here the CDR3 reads CSSSGALAGTYNEQFF. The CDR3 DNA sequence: TGTTCCAGCAGCGGGGCCCTAGCGGGAACTTACAATGAGCAGTTCTTC.

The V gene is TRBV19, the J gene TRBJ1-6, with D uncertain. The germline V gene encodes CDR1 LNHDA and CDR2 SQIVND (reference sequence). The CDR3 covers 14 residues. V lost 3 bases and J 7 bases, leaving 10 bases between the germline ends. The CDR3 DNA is TGTGCCAGTAGTATTCAGGCTAGCAATTCACCCCTCCACTTT. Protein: CASSIQASNSPLHF.

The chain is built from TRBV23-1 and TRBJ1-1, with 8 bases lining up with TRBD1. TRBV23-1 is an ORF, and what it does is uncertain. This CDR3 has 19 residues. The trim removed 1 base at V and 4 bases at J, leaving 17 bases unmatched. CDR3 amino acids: CASSQLCRFAGGLCTEAFF. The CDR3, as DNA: TGCGCCAGCAGTCAATTGTGCAGATTCGCAGGGGGCTTGTGCACTGAAGCTTTCTTT.

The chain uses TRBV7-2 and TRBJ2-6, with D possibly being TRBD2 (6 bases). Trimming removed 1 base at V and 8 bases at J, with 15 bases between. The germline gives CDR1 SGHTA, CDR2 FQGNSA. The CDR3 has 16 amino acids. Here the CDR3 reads CASSLEAGRDPNVLTF. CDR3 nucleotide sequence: TGTGCCAGCAGCTTAGAGGCTGGGCGGGATCCCAACGTCCTGACTTTC.

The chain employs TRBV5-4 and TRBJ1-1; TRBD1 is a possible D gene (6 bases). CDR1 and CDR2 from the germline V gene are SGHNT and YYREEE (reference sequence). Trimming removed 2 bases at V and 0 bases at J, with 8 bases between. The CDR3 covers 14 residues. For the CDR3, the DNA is TGTGCCAGCAGCTTACAGGGCATGAACACTGAAGCTTTCTTT. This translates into CASSLQGMNTEAFF.

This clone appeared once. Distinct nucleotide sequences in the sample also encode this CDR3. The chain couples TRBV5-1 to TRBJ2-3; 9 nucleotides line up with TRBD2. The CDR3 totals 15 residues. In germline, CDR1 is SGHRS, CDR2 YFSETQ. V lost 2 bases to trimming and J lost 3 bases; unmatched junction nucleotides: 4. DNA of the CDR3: TGCGCCAGCAGCTTAAATAGCGGGAGAACAGATACGCAGTATTTT. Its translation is CASSLNSGRTDTQYF. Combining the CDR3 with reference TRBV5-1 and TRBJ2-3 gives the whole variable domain KAGVTQTPRYLIKTRGQQVTLSCSPISGHRSVSWYQQTPGQGLQFLFEYFSETQRNKGNFPGRFSGRQFSNSRSEMNVSTLELGDSALYLCASSLNSGRTDTQYFGPGTRLTVL.

CDR3 nucleotides: TGTGCCAGCAGGATACCGGGACAGGGAAATTCACCCCTCCACTTT. Translated, it gives CASRIPGQGNSPLHF. The J gene is TRBJ1-6, the V gene TRBV27; 9 bases match TRBD1. The J segment lost 7 bases and the V segment lost 6 bases, leaving 7 bases of the junction unmatched. The CDR3 spans 15 residues. CDR1 and CDR2 (germline): MNHEY, SMNVEV (reference sequence).

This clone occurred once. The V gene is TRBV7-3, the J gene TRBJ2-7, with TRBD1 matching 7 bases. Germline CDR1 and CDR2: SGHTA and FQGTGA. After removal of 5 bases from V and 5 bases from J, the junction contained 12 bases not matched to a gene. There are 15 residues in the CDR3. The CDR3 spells CASSVTGTAGNEQYF. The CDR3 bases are TGTGCCAGCAGCGTGACCGGGACAGCTGGAAACGAGCAGTACTTC.

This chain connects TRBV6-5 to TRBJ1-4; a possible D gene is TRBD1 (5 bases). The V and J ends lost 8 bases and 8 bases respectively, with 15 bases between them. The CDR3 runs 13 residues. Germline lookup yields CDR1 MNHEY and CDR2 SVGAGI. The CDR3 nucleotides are TGTGCCAGCTGTCGATCGGGGGAGGAAAAACTGTTTTTT. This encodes CASCRSGEEKLFF.

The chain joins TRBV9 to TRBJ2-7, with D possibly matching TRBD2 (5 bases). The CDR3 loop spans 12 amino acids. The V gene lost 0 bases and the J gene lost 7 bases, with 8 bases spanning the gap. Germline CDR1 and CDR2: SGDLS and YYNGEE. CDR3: CASSVDEGEQYF. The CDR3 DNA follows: TGTGCCAGCAGCGTAGACGAGGGAGAGCAGTACTTC.

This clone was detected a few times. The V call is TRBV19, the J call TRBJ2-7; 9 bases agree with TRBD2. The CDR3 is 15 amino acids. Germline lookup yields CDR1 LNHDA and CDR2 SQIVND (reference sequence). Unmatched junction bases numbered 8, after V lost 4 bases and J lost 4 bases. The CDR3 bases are TGTGCCAGTAGTAACCTAGCGGGATCACCTTACGAGCAGTACTTC. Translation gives CASSNLAGSPYEQYF.

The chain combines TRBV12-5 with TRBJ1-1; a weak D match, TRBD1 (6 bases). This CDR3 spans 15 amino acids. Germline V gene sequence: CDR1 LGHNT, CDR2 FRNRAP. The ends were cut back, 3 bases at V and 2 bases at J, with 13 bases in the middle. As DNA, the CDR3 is TGTGCTAGTGGTTTCGGGGGGGGGCTTAACACTGAAGCTTTCTTT. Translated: CASGFGGGLNTEAFF.

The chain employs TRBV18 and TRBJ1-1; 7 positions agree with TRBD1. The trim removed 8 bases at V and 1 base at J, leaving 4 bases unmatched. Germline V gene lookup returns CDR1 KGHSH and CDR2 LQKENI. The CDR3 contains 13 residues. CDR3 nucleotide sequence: TGTGCCAGCCTCGACAGGGCGAACACTGAAGCTTTCTTT. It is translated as CASLDRANTEAFF.

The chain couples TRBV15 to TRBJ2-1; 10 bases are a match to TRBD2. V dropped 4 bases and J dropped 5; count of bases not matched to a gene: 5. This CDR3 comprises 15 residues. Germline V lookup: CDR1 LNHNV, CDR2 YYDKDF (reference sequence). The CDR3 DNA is TGTGCCACCAGCATCCCGGGACTAGCGAACAATGAGCAGTTCTTC. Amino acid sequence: CATSIPGLANNEQFF.

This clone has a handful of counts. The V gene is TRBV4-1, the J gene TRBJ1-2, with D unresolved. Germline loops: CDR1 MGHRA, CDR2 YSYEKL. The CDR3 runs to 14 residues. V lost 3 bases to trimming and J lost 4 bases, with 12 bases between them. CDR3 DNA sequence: TGCGCCAGCAGCCAGGGTGACTATTCCTATGGCTACACCTTC. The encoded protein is CASSQGDYSYGYTF.

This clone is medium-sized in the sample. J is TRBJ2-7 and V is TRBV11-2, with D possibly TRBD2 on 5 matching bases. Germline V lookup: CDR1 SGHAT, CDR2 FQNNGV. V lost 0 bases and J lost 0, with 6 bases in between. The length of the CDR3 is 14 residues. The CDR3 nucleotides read TGTGCCAGCAGCTTAGATAGCGTCTCCTACGAGCAGTACTTC. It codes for CASSLDSVSYEQYF.

The CDR3 sequence is CASSSVVTGEQYF. The CDR3 bases are TGTGCCAGCAGCTCGGTAGTTACGGGAGAGCAGTACTTC. The rearrangement joins TRBV7-8 to TRBJ2-7; possibly TRBD2 for D (5 bases). CDR3 length equals 13 residues. Germline values: CDR1 SGHVS, CDR2 FQNEAQ. The V end was cut by 4 bases, the J end by 7 bases, with 14 bases between.

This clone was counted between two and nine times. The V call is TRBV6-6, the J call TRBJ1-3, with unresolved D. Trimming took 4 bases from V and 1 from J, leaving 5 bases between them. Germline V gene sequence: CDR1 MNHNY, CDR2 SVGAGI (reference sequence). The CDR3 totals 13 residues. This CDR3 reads CASSSKSGNTIYF. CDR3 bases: TGTGCCAGCAGTTCTAAGTCTGGAAACACCATATATTTT.

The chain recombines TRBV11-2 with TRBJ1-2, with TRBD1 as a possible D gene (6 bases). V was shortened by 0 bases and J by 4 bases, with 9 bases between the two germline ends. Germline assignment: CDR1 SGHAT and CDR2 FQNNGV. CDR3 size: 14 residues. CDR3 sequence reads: CASSLEGRGYGYTF. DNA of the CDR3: TGTGCCAGCAGCTTAGAAGGCAGGGGCTATGGCTACACCTTC. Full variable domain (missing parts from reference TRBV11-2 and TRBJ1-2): EAGVAQSPRYKIIEKRQSVAFWCNPISGHATLYWYQQILGQGPKLLIQFQNNGVVDDSQLPKDRFSAERLKGVDSTLKIQPAKLEDSAVYLCASSLEGRGYGYTFGSGTRLTVV.